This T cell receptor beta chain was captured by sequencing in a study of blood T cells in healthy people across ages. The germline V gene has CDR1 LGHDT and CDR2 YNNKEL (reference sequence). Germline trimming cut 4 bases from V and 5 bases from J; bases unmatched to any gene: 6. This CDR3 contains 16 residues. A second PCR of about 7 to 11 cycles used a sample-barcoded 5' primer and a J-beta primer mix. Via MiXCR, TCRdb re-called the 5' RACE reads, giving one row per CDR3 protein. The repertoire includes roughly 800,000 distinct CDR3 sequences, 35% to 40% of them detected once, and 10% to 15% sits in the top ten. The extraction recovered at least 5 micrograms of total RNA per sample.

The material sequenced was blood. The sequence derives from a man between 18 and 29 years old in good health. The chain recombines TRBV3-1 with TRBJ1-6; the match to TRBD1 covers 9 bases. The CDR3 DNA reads TGTGCCAGCAGCCTACAGACAGGGGGAAATAATTCACCCCTCCACTTT. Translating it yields CASSLQTGGNNSPLHF.